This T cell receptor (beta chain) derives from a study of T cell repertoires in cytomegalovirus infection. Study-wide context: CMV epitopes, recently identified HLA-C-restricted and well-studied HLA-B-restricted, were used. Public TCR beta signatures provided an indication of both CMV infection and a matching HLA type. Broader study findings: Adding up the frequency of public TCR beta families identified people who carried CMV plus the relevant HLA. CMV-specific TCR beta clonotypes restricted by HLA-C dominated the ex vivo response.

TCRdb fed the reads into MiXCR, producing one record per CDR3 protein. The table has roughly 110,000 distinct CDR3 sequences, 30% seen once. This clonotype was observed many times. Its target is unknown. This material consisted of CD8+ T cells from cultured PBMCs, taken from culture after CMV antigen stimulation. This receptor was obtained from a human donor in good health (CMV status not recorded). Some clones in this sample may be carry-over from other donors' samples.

The CDR3 sequence: CSARDYRRTATNEKLFF. The CDR3 region has the DNA TGCAGTGCTAGAGACTATAGAAGGACTGCAACTAATGAAAAACTGTTTTTT. This sequence joins TRBV20-1 and TRBJ1-4; D ambiguous. The CDR3 runs to 17 residues. V shed 0 bases and J shed 0 bases, with 14 bases lying between them. Germline V CDR1 and CDR2: DFQATT, SNEGSKA (reference sequence).